This T cell receptor beta chain is from a study of T cell responses to AZD1222 COVID-19 vaccine (dated by TCRdb to the early 2020s). Background for the entire study: AZD1222 recipients whose second dose came at about 4 weeks and those whose second dose came at about 12 weeks were combined into one group, since spike-specific TCR depth and breadth did not differ between the two schedules. A total of more than 230 trial participants underwent TCR sequencing, of whom more than 200 had received two doses of AZD1222 and some 25 had received two doses of the MenACWY control vaccine. Trial participants were enrolled by age into subgroups of 18-55, 56-69 and 70-plus years, and around 140, 26 and 57 TCR-sequenced participants, respectively, were included in these subgroups. Here is what the overall study found, with its caveats: Most participants were white British and females outnumbered males, and the authors suggested that clonal diversity may have been underestimated. CD4 TCRs associated with the vaccine covered the entire spike protein, and the dominant responses were in regions 160-218 and 743-854. The 56-69-year group was small, and its depth increase did not reach significance, likely because of low power. Because no day 14 peak-response samples were available, repertoires were characterized only after the peak T cell response. Conclusions about previously exposed vaccinees were limited because only six AZD1222 recipients were SARS-CoV-2 seropositive at baseline. Spike-specific TCR breadth and depth rose significantly after two AZD1222 doses compared with day 0 and with MenACWY recipients. Nearly half of unique spike-specific TCRs reportedly recognized epitopes outside regions mutated in the B.1.351 and B.1.1.7 variants.

Looking up the germline V gene yields CDR1 MDHEN and CDR2 SYDVKM. From the cysteine up to the phenylalanine, the CDR3 has a length of 13 residues. Here the CDR3 DNA is all that survives: 39 bases in frame from base 1. At the junction V is shortened by 6 bases and J by 9 bases, with 15 bases in between. The time point label, read with the paper, signifies: baseline before first vaccination. Samples from vaccinated people were obtained from the UK trials COV001 and COV002, which included a single-blind randomized controlled phase 2/3 trial of AZD1222 (ChAdOx1 nCoV-19) in healthy adults. Trial participant PBMC samples were collected at day 0 and day 28 after the second dose for TCRbeta chain sequencing. Notes on this clone: What this receptor recognizes is not known. Per-nucleotide qualities are absent, and no much larger clonotype sits a single base away.

The CDR3 regions of human TCRbeta chains were analyzed by immunosequencing. The paper's processing steps were these. TCRs in the repertoires were compared against a reference library of SARS-CoV-2-specific TCRs that had been generated with the MIRA antigen-specificity platform. Breadth was defined as the fraction of unique TCRs that were SARS-CoV-2-associated. Depth was defined as the fraction of total T cells that were SARS-CoV-2-associated. Using the MIRA data, each spike-specific TCR was assigned both to the spike region to which the TCR was reactive and to a CD4 or CD8 class. Log10-transformed breadth and depth values were compared by one-way ANOVA with Sidak's multiple comparisons tests. The immuneACCESS repertoire file appears here via TCRdb, limited to in-frame rearrangements. These files lack a portion of the clones; in checked studies, under half of the deficit traces to unresolved V genes, and the cause of the others is not known. D and trimming were read from the DNA, whereas the V and J calls and clone size are those reported in that table. This sample comprises some 75,000 clones, more than 70% of them detected only once. The ten largest account for roughly a tenth of the sample.

Material: peripheral blood, obtained on day 0 of AZD1222 vaccination. The rearranged chain carries TRBV28 and TRBJ2-1; the D gene is possibly TRBD2, with 5 bases matching. This receptor was taken from an adult in good health. CDR3 loop: CASRLRAGLEQFF. The base sequence is TGTGCCAGCAGGTTGCGTGCGGGTCTTGAGCAGTTCTTC.